This is a list of T cell receptor beta chains from one sample in a study of beta chain features in type 1 diabetes. Profiling relied on immunoSEQ multiplex PCR, and the TCRdb table lists in-frame clones only, not all of them. Among 300,000 to 350,000 clones listed, less than 15% were seen once. Sequenced sample: central memory CD4+ T cells from blood. The receptors come from a man aged 25 to 40 in good health. The CDR3 runs from the conserved cysteine through the conserved F or W. The order of the fields is clone size, J gene, D gene, V gene, CDR3 protein, CDR3 DNA. D genes are given only for firm matches. Clone size is given for some rows only: seen once, a few or many times, or a class if the clone is expanded.

clone_size: .; j_call: TRBJ2-5; d_call: .; v_call: TRBV2; cdr3_aa: CASRTGRGVAETQYF; cdr3_nt: TGTGCCAGCAGGACCGGGCGGGGTGTGGCAGAGACCCAGTACTTC
clone_size: .; j_call: TRBJ2-1; d_call: .; v_call: TRBV7-2; cdr3_aa: CASSNYGTFNEQFF; cdr3_nt: TGTGCCAGCAGCAACTACGGGACTTTCAATGAGCAGTTCTTC
clone_size: .; j_call: TRBJ2-5; d_call: .; v_call: TRBV18; cdr3_aa: CASSLPLAGQETQYF; cdr3_nt: TGTGCCAGCTCACTCCCCCTGGCGGGCCAAGAGACCCAGTACTTC
clone_size: few; j_call: TRBJ2-2; d_call: .; v_call: TRBV5-4; cdr3_aa: CASSLAPGAGELFF; cdr3_nt: TGTGCCAGCAGCTTAGCCCCAGGGGCCGGGGAGCTGTTTTTT
clone_size: .; j_call: TRBJ1-1; d_call: TRBD1; v_call: TRBV12-5; cdr3_aa: CASGGQTNTEAFF; cdr3_nt: TGTGCTAGTGGGGGACAGACCAACACTGAAGCTTTCTTT
clone_size: .; j_call: TRBJ1-1; d_call: .; v_call: TRBV5-4; cdr3_aa: CASRFDTEAFF; cdr3_nt: TGTGCCAGCAGGTTCGATACTGAAGCTTTCTTT
clone_size: .; j_call: TRBJ1-6; d_call: .; v_call: TRBV9; cdr3_aa: CASSTGLASPLHF; cdr3_nt: TGTGCCAGCAGTACAGGGTTGGCGTCACCCCTCCACTTT
clone_size: many; j_call: TRBJ2-7; d_call: TRBD2; v_call: TRBV11-2; cdr3_aa: CASSLAGTSGEQYF; cdr3_nt: TGTGCCAGCAGCTTAGCCGGGACTAGTGGCGAGCAGTACTTC
clone_size: many; j_call: TRBJ2-3; d_call: .; v_call: TRBV20-1; cdr3_aa: CSAGGTDTQYF; cdr3_nt: TGCAGTGCTGGCGGCACAGATACGCAGTATTTT
clone_size: few; j_call: TRBJ2-7; d_call: .; v_call: TRBV6-6; cdr3_aa: CASSVLYEQYF; cdr3_nt: TGTGCCAGCAGTGTCCTTTACGAGCAGTACTTC
clone_size: .; j_call: TRBJ2-6; d_call: .; v_call: TRBV5-1; cdr3_aa: CASSLVGNGANVLTF; cdr3_nt: TGCGCCAGCAGCTTGGTCGGGAATGGGGCCAACGTCCTGACTTTC
clone_size: .; j_call: TRBJ2-3; d_call: TRBD2; v_call: TRBV5-1; cdr3_aa: CASSLPGGFSTDTQYF; cdr3_nt: TGCGCCAGCAGCTTACCGGGAGGATTTAGCACAGATACGCAGTATTTT
clone_size: few; j_call: TRBJ1-1; d_call: .; v_call: TRBV4-1; cdr3_aa: CASSHEGGMNTEAFF; cdr3_nt: TGCGCCAGCAGCCACGAGGGGGGCATGAACACTGAAGCTTTCTTT
clone_size: few; j_call: TRBJ1-1; d_call: .; v_call: TRBV5-1; cdr3_aa: CASSPQGTEAFF; cdr3_nt: TGCGCCAGCAGCCCGCAGGGAACTGAAGCTTTCTTT
clone_size: few; j_call: TRBJ2-4; d_call: .; v_call: TRBV29-1; cdr3_aa: CSVTQGRKGLAKNIQYF; cdr3_nt: TGCAGCGTTACACAGGGTAGGAAGGGGCTAGCCAAAAACATTCAGTACTTC
clone_size: few; j_call: TRBJ1-4; d_call: .; v_call: TRBV5-4; cdr3_aa: CASSQVDRGANEKLFF; cdr3_nt: TGCGCCAGCAGCCAAGTTGATCGGGGGGCTAATGAAAAACTGTTTTTT
clone_size: .; j_call: TRBJ2-3; d_call: .; v_call: TRBV2; cdr3_aa: CASSGLFPGQPTHTDTQYF; cdr3_nt: TGTGCCAGCAGTGGTTTGTTCCCTGGACAACCGACACACACAGATACGCAGTATTTT
clone_size: .; j_call: TRBJ2-2; d_call: TRBD2; v_call: TRBV7-8; cdr3_aa: CASSRIAGAPTGELFF; cdr3_nt: TGTGCCAGCAGCCGCATAGCGGGAGCCCCGACCGGGGAGCTGTTTTTT
clone_size: .; j_call: TRBJ1-2; d_call: .; v_call: TRBV7-2; cdr3_aa: CASSRWTDISNYGYTF; cdr3_nt: TGTGCCAGCAGTCGATGGACAGACATTTCTAACTATGGCTACACCTTC
clone_size: few; j_call: TRBJ2-3; d_call: .; v_call: TRBV6-5; cdr3_aa: CASSYSGGTIDTQYF; cdr3_nt: TGTGCCAGCAGTTACTCGGGCGGCACAATCGATACGCAGTATTTT
clone_size: few; j_call: TRBJ2-5; d_call: .; v_call: TRBV5-1; cdr3_aa: CASSLGSGAQGTQYF; cdr3_nt: TGCGCCAGCAGCCTCGGTTCGGGGGCGCAGGGGACCCAGTACTTC
clone_size: few; j_call: TRBJ2-5; d_call: .; v_call: TRBV7-6; cdr3_aa: CASSPGDPQETQYF; cdr3_nt: TGTGCCAGCAGCCCGGGTGACCCTCAAGAGACCCAGTACTTC
clone_size: few; j_call: TRBJ2-2; d_call: .; v_call: TRBV2; cdr3_aa: CASSDWQSTGELFF; cdr3_nt: TGTGCCAGCAGTGACTGGCAATCCACCGGGGAGCTGTTTTTT
clone_size: few; j_call: TRBJ2-5; d_call: TRBD2; v_call: TRBV5-6; cdr3_aa: CASSPSGRALETQYF; cdr3_nt: TGTGCCAGCAGCCCTAGCGGGAGGGCCTTAGAGACCCAGTACTTC
clone_size: .; j_call: TRBJ1-3; d_call: .; v_call: TRBV4-3; cdr3_aa: CASSQDVSPRNTIYF; cdr3_nt: TGCGCCAGCAGCCAAGATGTCAGCCCACGAAACACCATATATTTT
clone_size: .; j_call: TRBJ1-2; d_call: TRBD1; v_call: TRBV5-1; cdr3_aa: CASSVQGARYGYTF; cdr3_nt: TGCGCCAGCAGCGTACAGGGGGCGCGATATGGCTACACCTTC
clone_size: few; j_call: TRBJ1-6; d_call: TRBD1; v_call: TRBV30; cdr3_aa: CAWSPRGRSPLHF; cdr3_nt: TGTGCCTGGAGTCCCAGGGGGCGTTCACCCCTCCACTTT
clone_size: .; j_call: TRBJ2-7; d_call: .; v_call: TRBV5-1; cdr3_aa: CASSFRESAYEQYF; cdr3_nt: TGCGCCAGCAGCTTCAGGGAATCGGCCTACGAGCAGTACTTC
clone_size: many; j_call: TRBJ2-1; d_call: .; v_call: TRBV5-4; cdr3_aa: CASSLDQRPYNEQFF; cdr3_nt: TGTGCCAGCAGCTTGGACCAGCGGCCGTACAATGAGCAGTTCTTC
clone_size: .; j_call: TRBJ2-1; d_call: .; v_call: TRBV7-2; cdr3_aa: CASKQLGGSYNEQFF; cdr3_nt: TGTGCCAGCAAGCAATTAGGGGGCTCCTACAATGAGCAGTTCTTC
clone_size: many; j_call: TRBJ2-3; d_call: .; v_call: TRBV7-2; cdr3_aa: CASSLRPGGTDTQYF; cdr3_nt: TGTGCCAGCAGTCTAAGACCCGGCGGCACAGATACGCAGTATTTT
clone_size: .; j_call: TRBJ2-2; d_call: .; v_call: TRBV4-3; cdr3_aa: CASSQAGVTGELFF; cdr3_nt: TGCGCCAGCAGCCAAGCGGGGGTCACCGGGGAGCTGTTTTTT
clone_size: few; j_call: TRBJ1-5; d_call: .; v_call: TRBV2; cdr3_aa: CAGREDGDNQPQHF; cdr3_nt: TGTGCCGGACGGGAGGACGGGGACAATCAGCCCCAGCATTTT
clone_size: .; j_call: TRBJ1-2; d_call: .; v_call: TRBV6-5; cdr3_aa: CASRTAYGYTF; cdr3_nt: TGTGCCAGCAGGACCGCCTATGGCTACACCTTC
clone_size: few; j_call: TRBJ1-1; d_call: .; v_call: TRBV6-5; cdr3_aa: CAIQGVVNTEAFF; cdr3_nt: TGTGCCATACAGGGAGTAGTGAACACTGAAGCTTTCTTT
clone_size: .; j_call: TRBJ1-6; d_call: .; v_call: TRBV7-2; cdr3_aa: CASSLLGDPGRVNSPLHF; cdr3_nt: TGTGCCAGCAGCTTGTTAGGGGATCCGGGACGGGTAAATTCACCCCTCCACTTT
clone_size: many; j_call: TRBJ1-1; d_call: .; v_call: TRBV11-1; cdr3_aa: CASSLDGQPNTEAFF; cdr3_nt: TGTGCCAGCAGCTTAGACGGACAGCCGAACACTGAAGCTTTCTTT
clone_size: .; j_call: TRBJ2-3; d_call: TRBD2; v_call: TRBV7-2; cdr3_aa: CASSPGTSGVLSITQYF; cdr3_nt: TGTGCCAGCAGCCCTGGGACTAGCGGGGTTTTATCTATTACGCAGTATTTT
clone_size: few; j_call: TRBJ2-2; d_call: TRBD2; v_call: TRBV9; cdr3_aa: CASSVETSGAGELFF; cdr3_nt: TGTGCCAGCAGCGTTGAGACTAGCGGAGCTGGGGAGCTGTTTTTT
clone_size: .; j_call: TRBJ2-7; d_call: .; v_call: TRBV7-2; cdr3_aa: CASSLVPGLNEQYF; cdr3_nt: TGTGCCAGCAGCTTAGTTCCAGGGCTGAACGAGCAGTACTTC
clone_size: few; j_call: TRBJ2-3; d_call: TRBD2; v_call: TRBV30; cdr3_aa: CACTKRERDTQYF; cdr3_nt: TGTGCCTGCACAAAGCGGGAGCGAGATACGCAGTATTTT
clone_size: few; j_call: TRBJ2-1; d_call: TRBD2; v_call: TRBV5-1; cdr3_aa: CASRLAGTTYNEQFF; cdr3_nt: TGCGCCAGCAGGTTAGCGGGGACGACCTACAATGAGCAGTTCTTC
clone_size: few; j_call: TRBJ2-2; d_call: .; v_call: TRBV10-3; cdr3_aa: CAITSSSGELFF; cdr3_nt: TGTGCCATAACTAGTTCTTCCGGGGAGCTGTTTTTT
clone_size: few; j_call: TRBJ2-7; d_call: TRBD1; v_call: TRBV9; cdr3_aa: CASTRTGTSYEQYF; cdr3_nt: TGTGCCAGCACCCGGACAGGGACCTCCTACGAGCAGTACTTC
clone_size: .; j_call: TRBJ2-1; d_call: TRBD2; v_call: TRBV15; cdr3_aa: CATSRVTSGSRDEQFF; cdr3_nt: TGTGCCACCAGCAGAGTGACTAGCGGGAGTAGGGATGAGCAGTTCTTC
clone_size: few; j_call: TRBJ2-1; d_call: .; v_call: TRBV25-1; cdr3_aa: CASSSWVEQFF; cdr3_nt: TGTGCCAGCTCAAGCTGGGTTGAGCAGTTCTTC
clone_size: .; j_call: TRBJ2-7; d_call: .; v_call: TRBV6-6; cdr3_aa: CASNPAREAAKYF; cdr3_nt: TGTGCCAGCAACCCGGCCCGCGAAGCGGCGAAGTACTTC
clone_size: few; j_call: TRBJ2-1; d_call: TRBD1; v_call: TRBV6-1; cdr3_aa: CASSIRTGYNEQFF; cdr3_nt: TGTGCCAGCAGTATCCGGACAGGCTACAATGAGCAGTTCTTC
clone_size: .; j_call: TRBJ2-1; d_call: .; v_call: TRBV5-8; cdr3_aa: CASSHTGGEQFF; cdr3_nt: TGTGCCAGCAGCCATACCGGTGGTGAGCAGTTCTTC
clone_size: .; j_call: TRBJ2-2; d_call: .; v_call: TRBV5-1; cdr3_aa: CASSLVPGELFF; cdr3_nt: TGCGCCAGCAGCTTAGTTCCCGGGGAGCTGTTTTTT
clone_size: .; j_call: TRBJ2-3; d_call: .; v_call: TRBV7-8; cdr3_aa: CASSVLDATDTQYF; cdr3_nt: TGTGCCAGCAGCGTCCTAGACGCCACAGATACGCAGTATTTT
clone_size: few; j_call: TRBJ2-6; d_call: .; v_call: TRBV19; cdr3_aa: CASKADSGANVLTF; cdr3_nt: TGTGCCAGTAAAGCAGACTCTGGGGCCAACGTCCTGACTTTC